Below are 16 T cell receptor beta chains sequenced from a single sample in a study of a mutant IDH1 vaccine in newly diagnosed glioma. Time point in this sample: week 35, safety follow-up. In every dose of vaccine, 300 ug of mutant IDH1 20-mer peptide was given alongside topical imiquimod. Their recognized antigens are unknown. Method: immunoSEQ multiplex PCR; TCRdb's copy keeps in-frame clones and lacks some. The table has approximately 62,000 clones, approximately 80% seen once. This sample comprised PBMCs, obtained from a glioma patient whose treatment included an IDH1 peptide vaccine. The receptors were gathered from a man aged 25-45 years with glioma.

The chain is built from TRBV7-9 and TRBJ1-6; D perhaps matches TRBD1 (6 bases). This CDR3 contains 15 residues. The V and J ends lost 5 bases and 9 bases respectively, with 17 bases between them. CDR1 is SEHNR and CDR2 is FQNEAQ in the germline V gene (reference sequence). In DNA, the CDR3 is TGTGCCAGCAGCCTATCGATGGACAGCTTTTCACCCCTCCACTTT. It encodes CASSLSMDSFSPLHF.

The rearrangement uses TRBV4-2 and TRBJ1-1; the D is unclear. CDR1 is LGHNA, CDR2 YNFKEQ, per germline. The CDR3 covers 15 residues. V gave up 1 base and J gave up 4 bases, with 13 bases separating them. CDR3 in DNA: TGTGCCAGCAGCCAAGGCGTAAGGGTCGGCACTGAAGCTTTCTTT. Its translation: CASSQGVRVGTEAFF.

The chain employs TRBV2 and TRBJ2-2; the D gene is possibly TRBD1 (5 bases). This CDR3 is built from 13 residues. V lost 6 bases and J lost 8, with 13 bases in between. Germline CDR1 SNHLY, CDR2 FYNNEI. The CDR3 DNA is TGTGCCAGCAGGGATTCCAGGGAAGGGGAGCTGTTTTTT. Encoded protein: CASRDSREGELFF.

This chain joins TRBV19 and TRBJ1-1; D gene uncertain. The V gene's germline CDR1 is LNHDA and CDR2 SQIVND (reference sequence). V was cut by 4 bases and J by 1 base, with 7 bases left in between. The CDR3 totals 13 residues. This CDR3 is CASSKNRNTEAFF. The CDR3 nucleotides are TGTGCCAGTAGTAAAAACAGGAACACTGAAGCTTTCTTT. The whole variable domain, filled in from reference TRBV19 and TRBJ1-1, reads DGGITQSPKYLFRKEGQNVTLSCEQNLNHDAMYWYRQDPGQGLRLIYYSQIVNDFQKGDIAEGYSVSREKKESFPLTVTSAQKNPTAFYLCASSKNRNTEAFFGQGTRLTVV.

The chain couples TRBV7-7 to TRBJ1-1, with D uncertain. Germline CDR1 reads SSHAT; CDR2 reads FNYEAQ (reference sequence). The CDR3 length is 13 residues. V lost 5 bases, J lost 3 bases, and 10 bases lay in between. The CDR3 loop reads CASSQSRDTEAFF. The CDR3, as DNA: TGTGCCAGCAGCCAATCGCGGGACACTGAAGCTTTCTTT.

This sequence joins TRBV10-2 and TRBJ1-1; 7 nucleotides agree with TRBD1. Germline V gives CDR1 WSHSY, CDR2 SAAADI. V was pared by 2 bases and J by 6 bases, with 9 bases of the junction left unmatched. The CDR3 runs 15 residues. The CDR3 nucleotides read TGCGCCAGCAGTGAGGACGGACAGGACGCCGCTGAAGCTTTCTTT. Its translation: CASSEDGQDAAEAFF.

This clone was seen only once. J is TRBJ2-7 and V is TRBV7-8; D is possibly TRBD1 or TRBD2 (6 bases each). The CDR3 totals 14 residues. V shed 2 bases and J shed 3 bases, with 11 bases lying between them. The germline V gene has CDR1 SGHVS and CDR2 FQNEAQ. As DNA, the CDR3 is TGTGCCAGCAGCTTACCCGGGGGCGGCTACGAGCAGTACTTC. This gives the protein CASSLPGGGYEQYF.

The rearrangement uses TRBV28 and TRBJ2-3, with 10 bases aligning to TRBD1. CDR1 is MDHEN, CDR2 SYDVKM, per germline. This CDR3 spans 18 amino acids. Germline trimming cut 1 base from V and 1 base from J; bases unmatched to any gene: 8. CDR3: CASSLSWTGGRGTDTQYF. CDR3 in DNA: TGTGCCAGCAGTTTATCTTGGACAGGGGGAAGAGGCACAGATACGCAGTATTTT.

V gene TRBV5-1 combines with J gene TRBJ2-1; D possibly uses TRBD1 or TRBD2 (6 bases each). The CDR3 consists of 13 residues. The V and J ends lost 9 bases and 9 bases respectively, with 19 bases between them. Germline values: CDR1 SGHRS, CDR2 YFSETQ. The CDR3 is CATSKPGGVEQFF. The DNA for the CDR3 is TGCGCCACCTCCAAACCCGGGGGCGTTGAGCAGTTCTTC.

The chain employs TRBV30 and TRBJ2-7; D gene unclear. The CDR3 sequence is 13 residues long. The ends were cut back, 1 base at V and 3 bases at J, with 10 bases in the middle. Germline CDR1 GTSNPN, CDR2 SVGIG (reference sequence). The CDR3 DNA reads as TGTGCCTGGAGTGGGGTCAGCGACTACGAGCAGTACTTC. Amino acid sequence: CAWSGVSDYEQYF.

The chain's CDR3 is CASSSGTSGGAGELFF. For the CDR3, the DNA is TGTGCCAGCAGCTCCGGGACTAGCGGGGGGGCCGGGGAGCTGTTTTTT. V is TRBV11-2 and J is TRBJ2-2, with 16 bases aligning to TRBD2. V lost 4 bases to trimming and J lost 6 bases; unmatched junction nucleotides: 2. CDR1 SGHAT and CDR2 FQNNGV come from the germline V gene. This CDR3 is built from 16 residues.

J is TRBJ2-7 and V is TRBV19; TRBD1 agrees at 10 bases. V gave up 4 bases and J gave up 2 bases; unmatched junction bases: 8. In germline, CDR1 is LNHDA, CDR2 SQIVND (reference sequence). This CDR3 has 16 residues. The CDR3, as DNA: TGTGCCAGTAGTAATCGGACAGGGGGATTTCCCTACGAGCAGTACTTC. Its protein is CASSNRTGGFPYEQYF.

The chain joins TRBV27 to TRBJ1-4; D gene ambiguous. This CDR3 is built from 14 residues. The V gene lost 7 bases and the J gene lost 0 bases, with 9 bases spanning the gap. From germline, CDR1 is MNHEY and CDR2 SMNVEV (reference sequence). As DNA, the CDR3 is TGTGCCAGCAAAAACCGTGCAACTAATGAAAAACTGTTTTTT. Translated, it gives CASKNRATNEKLFF.

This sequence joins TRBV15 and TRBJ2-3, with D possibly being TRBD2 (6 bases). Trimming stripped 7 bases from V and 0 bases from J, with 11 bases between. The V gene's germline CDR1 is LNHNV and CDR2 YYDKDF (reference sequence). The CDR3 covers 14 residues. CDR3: CATKEGRSTDTQYF. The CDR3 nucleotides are TGTGCCACCAAGGAGGGACGGAGCACAGATACGCAGTATTTT.

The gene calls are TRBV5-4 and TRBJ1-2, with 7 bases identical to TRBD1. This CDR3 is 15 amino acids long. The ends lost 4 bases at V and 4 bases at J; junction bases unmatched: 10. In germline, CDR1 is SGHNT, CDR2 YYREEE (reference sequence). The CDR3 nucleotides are TGTGCCAGCAGCCAAGGGACAGAGAGACTCTATGGCTACACCTTC. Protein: CASSQGTERLYGYTF.

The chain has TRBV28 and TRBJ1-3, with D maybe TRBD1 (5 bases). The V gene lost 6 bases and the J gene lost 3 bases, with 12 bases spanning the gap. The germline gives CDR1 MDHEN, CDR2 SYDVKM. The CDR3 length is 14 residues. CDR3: CASSGGTYGNTIYF. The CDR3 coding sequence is TGTGCCAGCAGCGGAGGGACCTATGGAAACACCATATATTTT.